Presented here are 31 T cell receptor beta chains from one specimen sequenced in a study of Tregs in tolerant kidney transplant recipients. Profiling relied on immunoSEQ multiplex PCR, and the TCRdb table lists in-frame clones only, not all of them. This table lists about 48,000 clones. The sample consisted of CD4+ T cells from blood, taken before the transplant. Receptor source: a human donor who received a combined kidney and bone marrow transplant.

About this clone itself: The read ends 3 residues before the CDR3 terminus; that terminus is restored from the germline J gene. J is TRBJ2-7 and V is TRBV7-2, with 7 bases fitting TRBD1. CDR1 and CDR2 from the germline V gene are SGHTA and FQGNSA. The length of the CDR3 is 15 residues. V dropped 5 bases and J dropped 2; count of bases not matched to a gene: 9. This chain's CDR3 is CASSPTEGAPYEQYF. Incomplete CDR3 DNA: TGTGCCAGCAGCCCTACCGAGGGGGCGCCCTACGAG.

A note on this clone: The sequence runs out 3 residues before the end of the CDR3; the remainder is reconstructed from the germline J gene. The gene calls are TRBV18 and TRBJ1-3; D might be TRBD1 (5 bases). CDR1 and CDR2 from the germline V gene are KGHSH and LQKENI. V was clipped by 4 bases and J by 4 bases, with 11 bases between them. There are 14 residues in the CDR3. CDR3 in amino acids: CASSRGDTGNTIYF. Partial CDR3 DNA: TGTGCCAGCTCACGAGGGGATACAGGAAACACC.

A word on this clone: The CDR3 end is not reached by the read, which stops 3 residues before it; the germline J gene fills it in. V is TRBV7-3 and J is TRBJ2-2; D perhaps matches TRBD1 (6 bases). Germline values: CDR1 SGHTA, CDR2 FQGTGA. The V end was cut by 4 bases, the J end by 5 bases, with 11 bases between. This CDR3 region has 14 residues. The CDR3 sequence is CASSSGTWTGELFF. Incomplete CDR3 DNA: TGTGCCAGCAGCTCCGGGACATGGACCGGGGAG. The full variable domain, with the rest looked up from reference TRBV7-3 and TRBJ2-2, is GAGVSQTPSNKVTEKGKYVELRCDPISGHTALYWYRQSLGQGPEFLIYFQGTGAADDSGLPNDRFFAVRPEGSVSTLKIQRTERGDSAVYLCASSSGTWTGELFFGEGSRLTVL.

As concerns this clone: Read coverage stops 3 residues before the CDR3 terminus; the germline J gene supplies the remainder. V is TRBV9 and J is TRBJ2-5; 7 bases match TRBD2. CDR3 size: 15 residues. Losses at the gene ends were 0 bases for V and 4 bases for J; bases not matched to a gene: 6. From germline, CDR1 is SGDLS and CDR2 YYNGEE. The covered CDR3 bases are TGTGCCAGCAGCGTAGCGGGAGAGCGGGGAGAGACC. This translates into CASSVAGERGET. The complete CDR3 reads CASSVAGERGETQYF.

Comments on this clone: The read comes to an end 3 residues before the CDR3 does, leaving the germline J gene to fill in the end. J is TRBJ2-1 and V is TRBV5-1; 10 bases are shared with TRBD2. The CDR3 extends over 15 amino acids. V lost 7 bases to trimming and J lost 5 bases; unmatched junction nucleotides: 9. The germline CDR1 and CDR2 sequences are SGHRS and YFSETQ. This chain's CDR3 is CASEPLAGVHNEQFF. The part of the CDR3 DNA that was read is TGCGCCAGCGAACCCCTAGCGGGAGTTCACAATGAG.

A word on this clone: The CDR3 end lies 3 residues beyond the end of the read and is filled in from the germline J gene. The V call is TRBV19, the J call TRBJ1-5; no clear D gene. Germline V gene data show CDR1 as LNHDA and CDR2 as SQIVND (reference sequence). V lost 7 bases, J lost 0 bases, and 10 bases lay in between. The CDR3 is made up of 14 amino acids. The CDR3 protein is CASTLLGSNQPQHF. The sequenced part of the CDR3 DNA is TGTGCCAGTACCCTGCTAGGTAGCAATCAGCCC.

Concerning this clone: The missing CDR3 end, 3 residues past where the read stops, is filled in from the germline J gene. The chain links TRBV7-2 to TRBJ1-4; the D is unclear. Trimming removed 1 base at V and 5 bases at J, with 11 bases between. This CDR3 region has 15 residues. Germline CDR1 and CDR2: SGHTA and FQGNSA. The sequenced part of the CDR3 DNA is TGTGCCAGCAGCTTAGTATCGGTTCGAAATGAAAAA. Translated: CASSLVSVRNEK. The complete CDR3 protein is CASSLVSVRNEKLFF.

With respect to this clone: The read ends 3 residues before the CDR3 terminus; that terminus is restored from the germline J gene. The chain recombines TRBV5-1 with TRBJ2-7, with D possibly matching TRBD1 (5 bases). CDR3 size: 14 residues. CDR1 and CDR2 from the germline V gene are SGHRS and YFSETQ. The V and J ends lost 2 bases and 3 bases respectively, with 12 bases between them. The CDR3: CASSFDRANYEQYF. Partial CDR3 DNA: TGCGCCAGCAGCTTCGACAGAGCTAACTACGAG. The whole variable domain, filled in from reference TRBV5-1 and TRBJ2-7, reads KAGVTQTPRYLIKTRGQQVTLSCSPISGHRSVSWYQQTPGQGLQFLFEYFSETQRNKGNFPGRFSGRQFSNSRSEMNVSTLELGDSALYLCASSFDRANYEQYFGPGTRLTVT.

For this clone: A read error may produce the germline difference seen at one junction end. The read is 3 residues too short to cover the CDR3 end, so that end is filled in from the germline J gene. The chain recombines TRBV20-1 with TRBJ1-1; tentative D call: TRBD1 (6 bases). The CDR3 has 12 amino acids. Germline CDR1 DFQATT, CDR2 SNEGSKA (reference sequence). Partial CDR3 DNA: TGCAGTGGACGCACAGGGAACTCTGAA. Its translation: CSGRTGNSE. The CDR3 in its entirety is CSGRTGNSEAFF.

In the case of this clone: The sequenced fragment ends 3 residues before the CDR3 boundary, so the rest is inferred from the germline J gene. This chain joins TRBV7-2 and TRBJ1-5, with unresolved D. Germline values: CDR1 SGHTA, CDR2 FQGNSA. V dropped 5 bases and J dropped 6 bases, with 8 bases sitting between them. The CDR3 loop spans 12 amino acids. CDR3 sequence reads: CASSVDSQPQHF. CDR3 DNA (partial): TGTGCCAGCAGCGTAGATAGTCAGCCC.

Turning to this clone: With the read ending 3 residues before the CDR3 end, the germline J gene is used to fill in that end. The chain recombines TRBV19 with TRBJ2-6; possible D gene TRBD1, 6 bases. The V gene lost 3 bases and the J gene lost 4 bases, with 16 bases spanning the gap. Germline assignment: CDR1 LNHDA and CDR2 SQIVND (reference sequence). The CDR3 covers 17 residues. The sequenced part of the CDR3 DNA is TGTGCCAGTAGTATCTTTTCGGACAGCGCGGGGGCCAACGTC. It yields the protein CASSIFSDSAGANV. The whole CDR3 sequence is CASSIFSDSAGANVLTF.

CDR3 in amino acids: CSARDLGQSKNIQYF. The sequenced part of the CDR3 DNA is TGCAGTGCTAGAGATCTAGGACAGTCCAAAAACATT. The chain is built from TRBV20-1 and TRBJ2-4, with D perhaps matching TRBD1 (6 bases). The CDR3 is cut off 3 residues early in the read; its end comes from the germline J gene. This CDR3 is built from 15 residues. V was cut by 0 bases and J by 2 bases, with 11 bases left in between. CDR1 is DFQATT and CDR2 is SNEGSKA in the germline V gene (reference sequence).

Details on this clone: Coverage ceases 3 residues before the CDR3 finishes, and the germline J gene fills in the end. The rearrangement joins TRBV12-3 or TRBV12-4 to TRBJ2-1; 8 bases match TRBD2. The CDR3 is 16 residues long. Losses at the gene ends were 6 bases for V and 0 bases for J; bases not matched to a gene: 7. The CDR3 DNA, read in part, is TGTGCCAGCAGACCTAGACTAGCGACCTCCTACAATGAG. Its translation: CASRPRLATSYNE. The whole CDR3 reads CASRPRLATSYNEQFF.

Points on this clone: The CDR3 end falls 3 residues outside the read, so it is completed with the germline J gene. The rearrangement joins TRBV2 to TRBJ1-4; weak D call: TRBD1 (5 bases). This CDR3 has 12 amino acids. V lost 7 bases and J lost 10, with 13 bases in between. Germline loops: CDR1 SNHLY, CDR2 FYNNEI. The covered CDR3 bases are TGTGCCAGCATGGTCCGGGGGACAAAA. Amino acid sequence: CASMVRGTK. The complete CDR3 sequence is CASMVRGTKLFF.

CDR3 sequence: CASSSGQGDQPQHF. The CDR3 bases that were read are TGCGCCAGCAGCTCCGGACAGGGAGATCAGCCC. V gene TRBV5-1 combines with J gene TRBJ1-5; TRBD1 matches at 8 bases. The CDR3 extends 3 residues past the end of the read, so its final part is completed from the germline J gene. The CDR3 runs to 14 residues. Germline V gene sequence: CDR1 SGHRS, CDR2 YFSETQ. V shed 3 bases and J 5 bases; nucleotides not matched to a gene: 4.

A word on this clone: Read sequence stops 3 residues before the CDR3 end, and the germline J gene provides the missing end. The chain uses TRBV19 and TRBJ2-7; 12 nucleotides agree with TRBD2. Germline assignment: CDR1 LNHDA and CDR2 SQIVND (reference sequence). This CDR3 has 16 amino acids. Trimming at V came to 4 bases and at J to 4 bases, leaving 8 bases not matched to a gene. CDR3 DNA (partial): TGTGCCAGTAGTAATCGACTAGCGGGAGCTCTGTACGAG. Translated, it gives CASSNRLAGALYE. The entire CDR3 protein is CASSNRLAGALYEQYF.

About this clone: One end of the junction does not line up with germline, which may come from a read error. The CDR3 end falls 3 residues outside the read, so it is completed with the germline J gene. The J gene is TRBJ1-1, the V gene TRBV6-2 or TRBV6-3; no reliable D call. The germline CDR1 and CDR2 sequences are MNHEY and SVGEGT. There are 15 residues in the CDR3. Incomplete CDR3 DNA: TGTGCCAGCAGTTACTTCGACCTAACAGCTCCTGAG. Amino acids: CASSYFDLTAPE. The entire CDR3 protein reads CASSYFDLTAPEAFF.

As regards this clone: Sequencing ends 3 residues short of the CDR3 end; the germline J gene provides the rest. The rearrangement uses TRBV19 and TRBJ1-5; TRBD1 matches at 9 bases. The ends lost 5 bases at V and 1 base at J; junction bases unmatched: 3. The CDR3 has 15 residues. Per the germline V gene, CDR1 is LNHDA and CDR2 is SQIVND (reference sequence). The CDR3 bases that were read are TGTGCCAGTAGTTTCACAGGGGGCAGCAATCAGCCC. It encodes CASSFTGGSNQP. The CDR3 reads in full as CASSFTGGSNQPQHF.

Turning to this clone: From the germline J gene comes the end of the CDR3, since the read stops 3 residues before it. The chain employs TRBV12-5 and TRBJ1-5, with D unclear. Trimming removed 2 bases from V and 0 bases from J, with 5 bases in between. Looked up from germline, CDR1 is LGHNT and CDR2 is FRNRAP. The CDR3 has 14 amino acids. Incomplete CDR3 DNA: TGTGCTAGTGGTTTGACATATAGCAATCAGCCC. It encodes CASGLTYSNQP. The complete CDR3 protein is CASGLTYSNQPQHF.

To note about this clone: The read terminates 3 residues ahead of where the CDR3 ends, so the germline J gene completes it. The chain recombines TRBV23-1 with TRBJ1-5; tentative D call: TRBD1 (5 bases). TRBV23-1 is placed among ORFs of uncertain function. The V and J ends lost 4 bases and 6 bases respectively, with 22 bases between them. The CDR3 length is 17 residues. The sequenced CDR3 bases are TGCGCCAGCAGTCTCCGAGTCCCCCCAGGGCCGGGTCAGCCC. Its translation is CASSLRVPPGPGQP. The complete CDR3 reads CASSLRVPPGPGQPQHF.

A word on this clone: The read comes to an end 3 residues before the CDR3 does, leaving the germline J gene to fill in the end. The rearrangement joins TRBV20-1 to TRBJ2-3; D may be TRBD2 (6 bases). The V end lost 3 bases, the J end lost 0 bases, and 13 bases lay between the germline ends. Germline V gives CDR1 DFQATT, CDR2 SNEGSKA (reference sequence). This CDR3 spans 15 amino acids. Incomplete CDR3 DNA: TGCAGTGCTAGGGATCTAGCGAAAAGCACAGATACG. Translation gives CSARDLAKSTDT. The whole CDR3 is CSARDLAKSTDTQYF.

To note about this clone: The CDR3 end lies 3 residues beyond the end of the read and is filled in from the germline J gene. V is TRBV7-2 and J is TRBJ2-6; D unclear. Germline lookup yields CDR1 SGHTA and CDR2 FQGNSA. The CDR3 extends over 15 amino acids. V gave up 0 bases and J gave up 4 bases, with 7 bases separating them. CDR3 DNA, as far as it was read: TGTGCCAGCAGCTTAGCAGGGTTCGGGGCCAACGTC. It yields the protein CASSLAGFGANV. The whole CDR3 is CASSLAGFGANVLTF.

Comment on this clone: The CDR3 end is not reached by the read, which stops 3 residues before it; the germline J gene fills it in. The chain couples TRBV20-1 to TRBJ2-7, with 8 nucleotides matching TRBD1. CDR3 length equals 16 residues. V shed 4 bases and J 4 bases; nucleotides not matched to a gene: 15. The germline V gene has CDR1 DFQATT and CDR2 SNEGSKA (reference sequence). The CDR3 bases that were read are TGCAGTGCTACTACCCTGGACAGGGTCAGTTTGTACGAG. As protein: CSATTLDRVSLYE. The full CDR3 is CSATTLDRVSLYEQYF.

Concerning this clone: The read halts 3 residues ahead of the CDR3 end, with the missing end drawn from the germline J gene. This chain links TRBV5-1 with TRBJ2-1; 11 bases are shared with TRBD2. CDR1 and CDR2 from the germline V gene are SGHRS and YFSETQ. Losses at the gene ends were 6 bases for V and 7 bases for J; bases not matched to a gene: 12. This CDR3 has 16 amino acids. CDR3 loop: CASTPGVAGGNNEQFF. CDR3 DNA, as far as it was read: TGCGCCAGCACCCCGGGAGTAGCGGGAGGGAATAATGAG.

Comment on this clone: The read comes to an end 3 residues before the CDR3 does, leaving the germline J gene to fill in the end. The chain has TRBV30 and TRBJ2-7; D gene ambiguous. Germline assignment: CDR1 GTSNPN and CDR2 SVGIG (reference sequence). Trimming left V 1 base short and J 3 bases short, with 13 bases between. CDR3 size: 14 residues. This CDR3 is CAWSDVVGHYEQYF. The DNA read from the CDR3 is TGTGCCTGGAGTGATGTCGTGGGCCACTACGAG.

A word on this clone: The read is 3 residues too short to cover the CDR3 end, so that end is filled in from the germline J gene. J is TRBJ2-1 and V is TRBV7-9, with TRBD2 matching over 9 bases. With 4 bases clipped from V and 9 bases from J, the junction kept 10 bases outside the gene matches. The CDR3 length is 15 residues. Germline loops: CDR1 SEHNR, CDR2 FQNEAQ (reference sequence). CDR3: CASSSPSGRYGEQFF. Incomplete CDR3 DNA: TGTGCCAGCAGCTCCCCCAGCGGGAGGTATGGTGAG.

As concerns this clone: Read coverage stops 3 residues before the CDR3 terminus; the germline J gene supplies the remainder. The chain employs TRBV10-3 and TRBJ2-5; 10 positions agree with TRBD1. This CDR3 comprises 14 residues. With 6 bases clipped from V and 5 bases from J, the junction kept 6 bases outside the gene matches. Germline V gene data show CDR1 as ENHRY and CDR2 as SYGVKD. CDR3 sequence reads: CAIRGQGPSETQYF. The DNA read from the CDR3 is TGTGCCATCAGGGGACAGGGGCCCAGCGAGACC.

Remarks on this clone: The read ends 3 residues before the CDR3 terminus; that terminus is restored from the germline J gene. This chain joins TRBV20-1 and TRBJ2-1; 9 positions agree with TRBD2. The CDR3 loop spans 16 amino acids. Germline V lookup: CDR1 DFQATT, CDR2 SNEGSKA (reference sequence). The junction had 10 bases not matched to a gene; V was cut back by 0 bases and J by 7 bases. Here the CDR3 reads CSARDPIAGVGNEQFF. The sequenced part of the CDR3 DNA is TGCAGTGCTAGAGATCCGATAGCGGGAGTGGGTAATGAG.

In the case of this clone: The read finishes 3 residues shy of the CDR3 end, and the germline J gene is used to complete it. The rearrangement uses TRBV20-1 and TRBJ2-1; 7 nucleotides agree with TRBD2. Germline V lookup: CDR1 DFQATT, CDR2 SNEGSKA (reference sequence). V was pared by 6 bases and J by 4 bases, with 9 bases of the junction left unmatched. The CDR3 has 14 amino acids. The chain's CDR3 is CSALRGSVYNEQFF. CDR3 DNA (partial): TGCAGTGCGTTGCGCGGGAGTGTTTACAATGAG.

Of note for this clone: The read halts 3 residues ahead of the CDR3 end, with the missing end drawn from the germline J gene. J is TRBJ2-1 and V is TRBV5-4; 8 bases map to TRBD2. Germline CDR1 is SGHNT and CDR2 is YYREEE (reference sequence). V shed 0 bases and J 8 bases; nucleotides not matched to a gene: 10. This CDR3 region has 16 residues. CDR3 in amino acids: CASSLAGTRGVYEQFF. Incomplete CDR3 DNA: TGTGCCAGCAGCTTGGCCGGGACTAGGGGGGTCTATGAG.

Points on this clone: The CDR3 extends 3 residues past the end of the read, so its final part is completed from the germline J gene. The chain links TRBV5-1 to TRBJ1-1; D unresolved. This CDR3 is 12 amino acids long. Looked up from germline, CDR1 is SGHRS and CDR2 is YFSETQ. Trimming took 3 bases from V and 5 from J, leaving 8 bases between them. CDR3 residues: CASSSRTTEAFF. The covered CDR3 bases are TGCGCCAGCAGCTCTAGGACTACTGAA.